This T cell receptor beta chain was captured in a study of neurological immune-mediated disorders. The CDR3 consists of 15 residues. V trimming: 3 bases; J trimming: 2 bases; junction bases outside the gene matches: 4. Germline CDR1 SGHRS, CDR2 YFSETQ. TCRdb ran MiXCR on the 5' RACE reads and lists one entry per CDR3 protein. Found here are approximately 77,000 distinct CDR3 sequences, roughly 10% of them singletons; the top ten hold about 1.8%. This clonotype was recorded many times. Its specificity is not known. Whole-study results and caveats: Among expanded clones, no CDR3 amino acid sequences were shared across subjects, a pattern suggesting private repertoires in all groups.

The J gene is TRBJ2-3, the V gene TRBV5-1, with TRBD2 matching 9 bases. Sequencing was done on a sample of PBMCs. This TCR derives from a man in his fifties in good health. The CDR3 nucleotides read TGCGCCAGCAGCTCGCCGGGACTAGCCACAGATACGCAGTATTTT. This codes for CASSSPGLATDTQYF.